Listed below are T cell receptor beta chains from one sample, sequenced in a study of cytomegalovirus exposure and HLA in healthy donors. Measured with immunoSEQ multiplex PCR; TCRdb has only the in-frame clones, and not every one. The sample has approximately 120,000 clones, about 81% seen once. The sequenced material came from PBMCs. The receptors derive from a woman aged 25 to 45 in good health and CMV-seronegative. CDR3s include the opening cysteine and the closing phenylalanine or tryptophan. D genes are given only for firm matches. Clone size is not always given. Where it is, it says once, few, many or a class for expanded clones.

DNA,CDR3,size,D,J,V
TGTGCCAGCAGCCCGGGACAAGGGCCGAGAATAGCCCTCCACTTT,CASSPGQGPRIALHF,.,.,TRBJ1-6,TRBV7-9
TGTGCCAGCAGATCACGTAGCGGTTCCTACGAGCAGTACTTC,CASRSRSGSYEQYF,.,.,TRBJ2-7,TRBV7-2
TGTGCCTGGAGTAGGGGGCAGGGTTCACCCCTCCACTTT,CAWSRGQGSPLHF,.,TRBD1,TRBJ1-6,TRBV30
TGTGCCAGCAGCTCGGGACTAGCGGAGGCCGGGGAGCAGTTCTTC,CASSSGLAEAGEQFF,.,TRBD2,TRBJ2-1,TRBV11-2
TGCGCCAGCAGCCAAGACAGGGTATATGGCTACACCTTC,CASSQDRVYGYTF,.,.,TRBJ1-2,TRBV4-1
TGTGCCAGCAGCCCCTTCGGCGGCGCTAACTATGGCTACACCTTC,CASSPFGGANYGYTF,.,.,TRBJ1-2,TRBV7-2
TGTGCCGCGGGTAGCGGGGTCAAGCAGTTCTTC,CAAGSGVKQFF,.,TRBD2,TRBJ2-1,TRBV6-5
TGTGCCAGTAGTATCCCGGACAGGGGCGGTCAGCCCCAGCATTTT,CASSIPDRGGQPQHF,.,TRBD1,TRBJ1-5,TRBV19
TGTGCCAGCAGCTTTTTCCGACAGGGTAATGGCTACACCTTC,CASSFFRQGNGYTF,.,TRBD1,TRBJ1-2,TRBV5-6
TGTGCCAGCAGCTACCAGGGGGCAGCTCACGAAGAGACCCAGTACTTC,CASSYQGAAHEETQYF,.,TRBD1,TRBJ2-5,TRBV7-8
TGTGCCAGCAGCGATGGACTAGCGCCTTACAATGAGCAGTTCTTC,CASSDGLAPYNEQFF,few,TRBD2,TRBJ2-1,TRBV2
TGTGCCAGCAAAGCGGGAGGCACAGATACGCAGTATTTT,CASKAGGTDTQYF,few,TRBD2,TRBJ2-3,TRBV2
TGTGCCGGCAGGACAGGGCCTGGCGAGCAGTACTTC,CAGRTGPGEQYF,.,TRBD1,TRBJ2-7,TRBV2
TGCAGCGTTGGTACTAGCGGGAGGAACACCGGGGAGCTGTTTTTT,CSVGTSGRNTGELFF,once,TRBD2,TRBJ2-2,TRBV29-1
TGTGCCAGCTCGAATCTAGCGGGAGGTACCTACGAGCAGTACTTC,CASSNLAGGTYEQYF,.,TRBD2,TRBJ2-7,TRBV18
TGTGCCAGCAGCCACACCGGGGGTGAGTCCCCAGATACGCAGTATTTT,CASSHTGGESPDTQYF,once,.,TRBJ2-3,TRBV7-3
TGTGCCAGCAGCTTAGGGGGAGAGTACGAGCAGTACTTC,CASSLGGEYEQYF,.,.,TRBJ2-7,TRBV11-3
TGTGCCAGCAGCCGCACCGCCGGGACACACACCGGGGAGCTGTTTTTT,CASSRTAGTHTGELFF,.,.,TRBJ2-2,TRBV11-3
TGTGCCAGCAGTTTGAATCAAGCTACCGGAAACACCATATATTTT,CASSLNQATGNTIYF,.,.,TRBJ1-3,TRBV7-6
TGTGCCATCAGGGACTCCGGGACAGGGGGACGTCGAGATACGCAGTATTTT,CAIRDSGTGGRRDTQYF,.,TRBD1,TRBJ2-3,TRBV10-3
TGCGCCAGCAGCTCCAGCTCCTATAATTCACCCCTCCACTTT,CASSSSSYNSPLHF,few,.,TRBJ1-6,TRBV5-1
TGCGCCAGCAGCCCGGGACAGGGGTACTATGGCTACACCTTC,CASSPGQGYYGYTF,.,TRBD1,TRBJ1-2,TRBV10-1
TGTGCCAGCAGCGTAGGGGCGGGGGCTAGCGGGAGCCCAATCACTCGGGAGCAGTACTTC,CASSVGAGASGSPITREQYF,.,TRBD2,TRBJ2-7,TRBV9
TGTGCCAGCGCGGCTTTGGACAGGGGTAATGGAAACACCATATATTTT,CASAALDRGNGNTIYF,.,TRBD1,TRBJ1-3,TRBV19